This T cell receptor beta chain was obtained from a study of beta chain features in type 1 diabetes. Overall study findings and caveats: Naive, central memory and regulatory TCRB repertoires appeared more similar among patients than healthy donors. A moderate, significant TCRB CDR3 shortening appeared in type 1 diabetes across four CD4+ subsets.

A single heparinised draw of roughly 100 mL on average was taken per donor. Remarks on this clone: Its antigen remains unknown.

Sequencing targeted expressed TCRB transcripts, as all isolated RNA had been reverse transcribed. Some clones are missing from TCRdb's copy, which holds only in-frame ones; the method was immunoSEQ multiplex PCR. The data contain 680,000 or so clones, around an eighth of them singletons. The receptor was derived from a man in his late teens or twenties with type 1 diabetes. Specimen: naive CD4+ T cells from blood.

CDR3 bases: TGTGCCAGCAGTCGGGACGTCCAAGAGACCCAGTACTTC. It yields the protein CASSRDVQETQYF. J is TRBJ2-5 and V is TRBV11-3; D is perhaps TRBD1 or TRBD2 (5 bases each). The CDR3 covers 13 residues. Germline assignment: CDR1 SGHNT and CDR2 YENEEA. Trimming took 6 bases from V and 1 from J, leaving 9 bases between them.